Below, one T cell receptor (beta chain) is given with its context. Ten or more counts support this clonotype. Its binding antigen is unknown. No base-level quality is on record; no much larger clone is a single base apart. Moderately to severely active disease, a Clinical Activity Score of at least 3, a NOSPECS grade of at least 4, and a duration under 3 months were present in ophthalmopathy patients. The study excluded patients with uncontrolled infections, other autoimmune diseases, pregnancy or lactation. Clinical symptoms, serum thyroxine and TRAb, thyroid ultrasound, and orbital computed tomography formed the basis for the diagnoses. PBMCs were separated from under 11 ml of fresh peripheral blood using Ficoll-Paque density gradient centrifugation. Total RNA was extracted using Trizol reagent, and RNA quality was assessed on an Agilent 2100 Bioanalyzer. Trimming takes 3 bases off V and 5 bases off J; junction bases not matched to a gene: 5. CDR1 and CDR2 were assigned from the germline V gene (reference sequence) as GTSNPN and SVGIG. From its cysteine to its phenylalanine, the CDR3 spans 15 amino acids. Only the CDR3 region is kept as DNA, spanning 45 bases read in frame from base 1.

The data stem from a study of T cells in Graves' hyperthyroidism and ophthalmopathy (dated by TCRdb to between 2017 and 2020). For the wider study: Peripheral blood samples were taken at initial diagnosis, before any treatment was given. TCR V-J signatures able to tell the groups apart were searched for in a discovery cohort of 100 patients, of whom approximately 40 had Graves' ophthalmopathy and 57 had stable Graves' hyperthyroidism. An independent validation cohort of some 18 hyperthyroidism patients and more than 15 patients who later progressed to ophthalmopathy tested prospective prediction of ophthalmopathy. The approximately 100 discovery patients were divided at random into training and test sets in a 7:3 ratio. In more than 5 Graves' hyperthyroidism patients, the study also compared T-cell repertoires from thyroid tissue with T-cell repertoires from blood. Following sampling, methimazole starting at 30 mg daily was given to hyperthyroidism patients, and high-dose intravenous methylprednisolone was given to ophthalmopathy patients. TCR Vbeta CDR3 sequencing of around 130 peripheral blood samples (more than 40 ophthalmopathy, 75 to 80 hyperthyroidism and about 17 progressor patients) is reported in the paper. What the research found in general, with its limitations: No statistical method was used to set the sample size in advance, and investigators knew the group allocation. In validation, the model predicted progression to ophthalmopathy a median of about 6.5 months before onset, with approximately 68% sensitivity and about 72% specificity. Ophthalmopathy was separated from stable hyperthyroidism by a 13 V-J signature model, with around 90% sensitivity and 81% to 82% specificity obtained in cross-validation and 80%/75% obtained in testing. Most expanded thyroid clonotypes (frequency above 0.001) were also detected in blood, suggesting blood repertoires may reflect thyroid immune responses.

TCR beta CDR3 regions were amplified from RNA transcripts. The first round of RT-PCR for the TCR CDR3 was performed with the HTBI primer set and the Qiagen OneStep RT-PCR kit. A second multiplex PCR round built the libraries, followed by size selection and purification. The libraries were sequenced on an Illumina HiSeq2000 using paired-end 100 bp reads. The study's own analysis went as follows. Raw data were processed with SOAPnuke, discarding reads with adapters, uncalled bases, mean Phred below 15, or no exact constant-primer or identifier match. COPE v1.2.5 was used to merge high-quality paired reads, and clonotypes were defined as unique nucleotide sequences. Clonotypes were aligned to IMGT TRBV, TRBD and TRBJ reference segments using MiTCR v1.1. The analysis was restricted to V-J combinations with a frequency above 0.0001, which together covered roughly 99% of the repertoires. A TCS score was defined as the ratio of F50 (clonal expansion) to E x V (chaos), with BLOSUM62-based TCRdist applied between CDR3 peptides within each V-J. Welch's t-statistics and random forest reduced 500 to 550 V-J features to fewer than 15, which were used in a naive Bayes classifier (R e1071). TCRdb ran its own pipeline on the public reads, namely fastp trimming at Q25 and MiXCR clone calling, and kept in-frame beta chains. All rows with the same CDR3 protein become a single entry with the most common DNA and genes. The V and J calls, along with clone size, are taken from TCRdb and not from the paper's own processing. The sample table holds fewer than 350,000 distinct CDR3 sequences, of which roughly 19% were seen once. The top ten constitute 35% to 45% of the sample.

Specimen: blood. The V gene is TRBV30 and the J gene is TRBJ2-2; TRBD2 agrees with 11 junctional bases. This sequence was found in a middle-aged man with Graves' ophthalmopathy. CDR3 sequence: CAWSLAGGHTGELFF. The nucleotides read TGTGCCTGGAGCCTAGCGGGAGGTCATACCGGGGAGCTGTTTTTT.